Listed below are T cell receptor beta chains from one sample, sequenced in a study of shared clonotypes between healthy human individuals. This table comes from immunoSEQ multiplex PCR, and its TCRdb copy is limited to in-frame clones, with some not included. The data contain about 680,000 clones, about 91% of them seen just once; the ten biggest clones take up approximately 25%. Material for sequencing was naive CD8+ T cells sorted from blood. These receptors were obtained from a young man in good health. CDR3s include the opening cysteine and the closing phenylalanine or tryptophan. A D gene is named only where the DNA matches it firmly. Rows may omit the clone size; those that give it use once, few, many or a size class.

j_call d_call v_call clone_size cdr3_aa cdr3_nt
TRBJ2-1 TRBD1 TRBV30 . CAWSVVKTGLYNEQFF TGTGCCTGGAGTGTAGTTAAGACAGGGCTTTACAATGAGCAGTTCTTC
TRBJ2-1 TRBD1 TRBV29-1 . CSVETRDRAYNEQFF TGCAGCGTTGAGACCCGGGACAGGGCCTACAATGAGCAGTTCTTC
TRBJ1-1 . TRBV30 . CAWTKTGNTEAFF TGTGCCTGGACTAAAACAGGCAACACTGAAGCTTTCTTT
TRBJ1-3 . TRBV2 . CASSEITFSGNTIYF TGTGCCAGCAGTGAAATTACCTTCTCTGGAAACACCATATATTTT
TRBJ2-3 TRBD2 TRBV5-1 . CASTIAGGLAYTDTQYF TGCGCCAGCACCATCGCAGGAGGACTAGCATACACAGATACGCAGTATTTT
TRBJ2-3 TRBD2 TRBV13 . CASSLGPAGGDTQYF TGTGCCAGCAGCTTAGGACCAGCGGGGGGAGATACGCAGTATTTT
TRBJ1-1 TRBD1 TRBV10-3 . CAISSTGGLMNTEAFF TGTGCCATCAGTTCGACAGGGGGCCTTATGAACACTGAAGCTTTCTTT
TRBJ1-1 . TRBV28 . CASSFFTRRANTEAFF TGTGCCAGCAGTTTTTTCACTCGGAGGGCGAACACTGAAGCTTTCTTT
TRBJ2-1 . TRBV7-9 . CASSFSARTPDNEQFF TGTGCCAGCAGCTTTTCCGCTCGGACACCCGACAATGAGCAGTTCTTC
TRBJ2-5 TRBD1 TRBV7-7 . CASSPETGVHQETQYF TGTGCCAGCAGCCCCGAGACAGGGGTGCACCAAGAGACCCAGTACTTC
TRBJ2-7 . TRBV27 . CASSLKGRENDEQYF TGTGCCAGCAGTTTAAAGGGCAGGGAAAACGACGAGCAGTACTTC
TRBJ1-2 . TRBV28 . CASSWGRDGYTF TGTGCCAGCAGTTGGGGCCGTGATGGCTACACCTTC
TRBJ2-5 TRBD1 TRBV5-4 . CASSLVPDRVEETQYF TGTGCCAGCAGCTTGGTCCCGGACAGGGTTGAGGAGACCCAGTACTTC
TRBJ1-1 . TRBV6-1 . CASSEARTASMNTEAFF TGTGCCAGCAGTGAAGCCAGGACAGCAAGCATGAACACTGAAGCTTTCTTT
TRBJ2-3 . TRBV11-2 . CASSLWPDTDTQYF TGTGCCAGCAGCTTATGGCCCGACACAGATACGCAGTATTTT
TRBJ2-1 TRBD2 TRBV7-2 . CASSLPPGLAGNEQFF TGTGCCAGCAGCTTACCTCCAGGACTAGCCGGCAATGAGCAGTTCTTC
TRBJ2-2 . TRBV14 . CASSQDPRPIRELFF TGTGCCAGCAGCCAAGATCCCCGGCCCATTAGGGAGCTGTTTTTT
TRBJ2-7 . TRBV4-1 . CASSQTGPRDEQYF TGCGCCAGCAGCCAAACAGGGCCTCGGGACGAGCAGTACTTC
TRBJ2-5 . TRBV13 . CASSSRGPQETQYF TGTGCCAGCAGCTCCAGGGGCCCCCAAGAGACCCAGTACTTC
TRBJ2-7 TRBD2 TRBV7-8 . CASSSGTSGTEQYF TGTGCCAGCAGCTCGGGGACTAGCGGGACCGAGCAGTACTTC
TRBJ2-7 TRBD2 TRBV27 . CASRAGGSMIYEQYF TGTGCCAGCAGGGCCGGGGGGAGTATGATTTACGAGCAGTACTTC
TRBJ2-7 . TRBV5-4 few CASSPGWGADEQYF TGTGCCAGCAGCCCAGGGTGGGGGGCTGACGAGCAGTACTTC
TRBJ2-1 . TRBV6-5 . CASTPGFGSYNEQFF TGTGCCAGCACCCCCGGTTTTGGGTCCTACAATGAGCAGTTCTTC
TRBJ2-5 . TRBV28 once CASSPPRKETQYF TGTGCCAGCAGTCCTCCCCGGAAAGAGACCCAGTACTTC
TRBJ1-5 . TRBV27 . CASSLQQGNQPQHF TGTGCCAGCAGTTTACAACAGGGCAATCAGCCCCAGCATTTT
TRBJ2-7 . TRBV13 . CASSLKLGEQYF TGTGCCAGCAGCTTAAAGTTAGGGGAGCAGTACTTC